Sequencing of this T cell receptor beta chain was carried out in a study of CD8 T cells in Susac syndrome. Whole-study context: Patients with Susac syndrome were therapy-naive, on corticosteroids, or on intravenous immunoglobulin alone at blood draw. Study observations and caveats: The number of individuals included in the study's TCR sequencing and HLA analysis was acknowledged as relatively small.

Details on this clonotype: The target antigen is unknown.

RNA in amounts of roughly 0.5 to 1 ug was reverse transcribed with random hexamers. Amplification of TCR beta CDR3 was carried out by immunoSEQ multiplex PCR, which covered 54 Vbeta and 13 Jbeta segments. TCRdb called the immunoSEQ multiplex PCR reads again in MiXCR, with one record for every CDR3 protein. The data show more than 200,000 distinct CDR3 sequences, 94% seen once. The receptor comes from a human donor with Susac syndrome. The specimen sequenced was CD4+ T cells from PBMCs.

The CDR3: CAWNPGTGTNYGYTF. In DNA form, the CDR3 reads TGTGCCTGGAATCCTGGGACAGGCACTAACTATGGCTACACCTTC. This sequence joins TRBV30 and TRBJ1-2; 8 bases align to TRBD1. Germline CDR1 GTSNPN, CDR2 SVGIG (reference sequence). V lost 4 bases and J lost 0; bases outside the gene matches: 7. The CDR3 length is 15 residues. Together with reference TRBV30 and TRBJ1-2, the CDR3 gives the full variable domain: SQTIHQWPATLVQPVGSPLSLECTVEGTSNPNLYWYRQAAGRGLQLLFYSVGIGQISSEVPQNLSASRPQDRQFILSSKKLLLSDSGFYLCAWNPGTGTNYGYTFGSGTRLTVV.